These 21 T cell receptor beta chains share one sample of origin, sequenced in a study of a mutant IDH1 vaccine in newly diagnosed glioma (dated by TCRdb to about 2021). What the time point label conveys for this sample: week 47, end of study. Each vaccine dose, consisting of 300 ug of a 20-mer mutant IDH1 peptide in Montanide, was administered subcutaneously with topical imiquimod. The library was obtained by the immunoSEQ multiplex PCR assay. TCRdb provides this immuneACCESS table in a form limited to in-frame rearrangements. Some clones are lacking; in checked studies, under half of them reflect an unresolved V gene, and why the rest are absent is not known. A total of roughly 30,000 clones appear in this sample, roughly four fifths of them only once. The biggest ten clones account for 29% of the sample. Antigens for these TCRs are unknown. The input for sequencing was PBMCs, taken from a glioma patient whose treatment included an IDH1 peptide vaccine. Receptors were obtained from a man aged 25-45 years with glioma.

This sequence joins TRBV6-5 and TRBJ2-7; D remains unclear. The germline CDR1 and CDR2 sequences are MNHEY and SVGAGI. The CDR3 length is 13 residues. V shed 7 bases and J shed 1 base, with 11 bases lying between them. The CDR3 protein is CASTASGSYEQYF. The CDR3 DNA reads as TGTGCCAGCACCGCTAGTGGATCCTACGAGCAGTACTTC.

This chain uses TRBV7-2 with TRBJ1-5; D not certain. The germline gives CDR1 SGHTA, CDR2 FQGNSA. The CDR3 sequence is 15 residues long. Trimming pared 1 base from V and 0 bases from J, leaving 7 bases between. The CDR3 here is CASSLGRGSNQPQHF. The DNA of the CDR3 is TGTGCCAGCAGCTTAGGGCGGGGTAGCAATCAGCCCCAGCATTTT.

The chain is built from TRBV5-1 and TRBJ2-7; D remains ambiguous. The V gene lost 5 bases and the J gene lost 7 bases, with 7 bases spanning the gap. Germline V gene sequence: CDR1 SGHRS, CDR2 YFSETQ. There are 10 residues in the CDR3. DNA for the CDR3: TGCGCCAGCAGACCTTTGGAGCAGTACTTC. Amino acids: CASRPLEQYF.

The V call is TRBV14, the J call TRBJ2-5; D is tentatively TRBD1 or TRBD2 (6 bases each). This CDR3 spans 18 amino acids. Germline CDR1 SGHDN, CDR2 FVKESK. The V gene lost 3 bases and the J gene lost 1 base, with 21 bases spanning the gap. This chain's CDR3 is CASSQASDGGRLQETQYF. The CDR3 DNA reads TGTGCCAGCAGCCAGGCCTCCGACGGGGGCCGCCTCCAAGAGACCCAGTACTTC.

The chain uses TRBV5-4 and TRBJ1-2; 8 bases align to TRBD1. CDR1 and CDR2 from the germline V gene are SGHNT and YYREEE (reference sequence). CDR3 length equals 14 residues. The junction had 8 bases not matched to a gene; V was cut back by 3 bases and J by 7 bases. Written as DNA, the CDR3 is TGTGCCAGCAGCTCAATACAGGGGGAAGGTGGCTACACCTTC. Its translation: CASSSIQGEGGYTF.

The gene calls are TRBV30 and TRBJ2-7, with TRBD1 matching over 7 bases. Germline values: CDR1 GTSNPN, CDR2 SVGIG (reference sequence). This CDR3 comprises 14 residues. V shed 5 bases and J 3 bases; nucleotides not matched to a gene: 10. The CDR3, as DNA: TGTGCCTGGGGTCGCCAAAGGGGGCTCTACGAGCAGTACTTC. Translating gives CAWGRQRGLYEQYF. The variable domain in full, with the rest retrieved from reference TRBV30 and TRBJ2-7, is SQTIHQWPATLVQPVGSPLSLECTVEGTSNPNLYWYRQAAGRGLQLLFYSVGIGQISSEVPQNLSASRPQDRQFILSSKKLLLSDSGFYLCAWGRQRGLYEQYFGPGTRLTVT.

The chain uses TRBV23-1 and TRBJ1-5; D is unclear. TRBV23-1 has ORF status, its function being uncertain. Trimming left V 4 bases short and J 4 bases short, with 11 bases between. CDR3 length: 14 amino acids. CDR3: CASSPQRRNQPQHF. The DNA for the CDR3 is TGCGCCAGCAGTCCCCAAAGGCGGAATCAGCCCCAGCATTTT.

V gene TRBV11-3 combines with J gene TRBJ2-1; D unclear. Trimming shortened V by 1 base and J by 8 bases, and 18 bases separated the two germline ends. This CDR3 comprises 16 residues. The V gene's germline CDR1 is SGHNT and CDR2 YENEEA. The CDR3 DNA sequence: TGTGCCAGCAGCTTAGTTGGCCACCAGAGTGCCGATGAGCAGTTCTTC. This translates into CASSLVGHQSADEQFF.

V is TRBV5-1 and J is TRBJ2-5, with 9 positions matching TRBD1. This CDR3 comprises 14 residues. Germline trimming cut 4 bases from V and 1 base from J; bases unmatched to any gene: 2. Germline values: CDR1 SGHRS, CDR2 YFSETQ. CDR3 nucleotides: TGCGCCAGCAGCGCACAGGGGGCCCAAGAGACCCAGTACTTC. This encodes CASSAQGAQETQYF.

This clone was observed a single time. The CDR3 sequence: CASSLKLGTEAFF. CDR3 nucleotides: TGTGCCAGCAGCTTGAAGTTAGGCACTGAAGCTTTCTTT. The chain combines TRBV5-4 with TRBJ1-1, with D uncertain. V lost 1 base and J 4 bases, leaving 8 bases between the germline ends. CDR1 is SGHNT and CDR2 is YYREEE in the germline V gene (reference sequence). The CDR3 spans 13 residues.

This chain uses TRBV11-2 with TRBJ2-5, with TRBD2 matching over 10 bases. The CDR3 runs 17 residues. Germline V lookup: CDR1 SGHAT, CDR2 FQNNGV. Trimming at V came to 4 bases and at J to 4 bases, leaving 12 bases not matched to a gene. CDR3 in amino acids: CASSSTGSGGTSETQYF. The DNA of the CDR3 is TGTGCCAGCAGCTCCACTGGTAGCGGGGGGACTTCAGAGACCCAGTACTTC.

This chain connects TRBV19 to TRBJ1-1, with D possibly being TRBD1 (6 bases). In germline, CDR1 is LNHDA, CDR2 SQIVND (reference sequence). V was pared by 4 bases and J by 1 base, with 19 bases between. The CDR3 contains 17 residues. CDR3 DNA: TGTGCCAGTAGTACCATGACAGGAGGGTACGGGAACACTGAAGCTTTCTTT. It yields the protein CASSTMTGGYGNTEAFF.

This chain links TRBV19 with TRBJ2-7, with 10 bases lining up with TRBD1. V trimming: 10 bases; J trimming: 3 bases; junction bases outside the gene matches: 12. The CDR3 extends over 15 amino acids. Germline CDR1 LNHDA, CDR2 SQIVND (reference sequence). CDR3 nucleotide sequence: TGTGCCACTACCCCATCCGGGACAGGGGACTACGAGCAGTACTTC. Translating gives CATTPSGTGDYEQYF.

Comments on this clone: This CDR3 is also generated by other DNA sequences in the sample. The rearrangement joins TRBV7-8 to TRBJ2-1, with D possibly being TRBD2 (5 bases). This CDR3 region has 14 residues. The V end lost 3 bases, the J end lost 9 bases, and 15 bases lay between the germline ends. In germline, CDR1 is SGHVS, CDR2 FQNEAQ. The CDR3 DNA follows: TGTGCCAGCAGCTTGAGGGCCGATCGGGGTGAGCAGTTCTTC. Its translation is CASSLRADRGEQFF.

This clone was seen more than once but under ten times. V and J are TRBV13 and TRBJ1-1, with unresolved D. The V gene's germline CDR1 is PRHDT and CDR2 FYEKMQ (reference sequence). The germline V and J ends were trimmed by 7 bases and 3 bases, with 21 bases remaining between them. There are 16 residues in the CDR3. The CDR3 nucleotides are TGTGCCAGCATTCAAAGGGAGGGTCGTGTGCACACTGAAGCTTTCTTT. Amino acid sequence: CASIQREGRVHTEAFF.

The V and J genes are TRBV7-2 and TRBJ2-7; TRBD2 agrees at 11 bases. V dropped 5 bases and J dropped 2; count of bases not matched to a gene: 5. CDR3 length: 15 amino acids. Germline V lookup: CDR1 SGHTA, CDR2 FQGNSA. The CDR3 bases are TGTGCCAGCAGCCCGACTAGCGGGGCCACCTACGAGCAGTACTTC. Translating gives CASSPTSGATYEQYF.

The rearrangement links TRBV2 to TRBJ1-3; 10 bases are shared with TRBD1. CDR3 size: 16 residues. V dropped 5 bases and J dropped 4; count of bases not matched to a gene: 8. Germline V CDR1 and CDR2: SNHLY, FYNNEI. Written as DNA, the CDR3 is TGTGCCAGCAGTCGACAGGGGGCGTTTTCCGGAAACACCATATATTTT. It yields the protein CASSRQGAFSGNTIYF.

The J gene is TRBJ1-1, the V gene TRBV6-5; the D is unclear. The CDR3 covers 14 residues. Germline CDR1 and CDR2: MNHEY and SVGAGI. Trimming took 8 bases from V and 3 from J, leaving 16 bases between them. In DNA, the CDR3 is TGTGCCAGCTTCAAGACGGGTGTGGACACTGAAGCTTTCTTT. This gives the protein CASFKTGVDTEAFF.

The chain couples TRBV7-2 to TRBJ1-2; D is undetermined. Trimming removed 1 base from V and 5 bases from J, with 8 bases in between. From germline, CDR1 is SGHTA and CDR2 FQGNSA. This CDR3 has 13 residues. This CDR3 is CASSLGLMYGYTF. CDR3 coding DNA: TGTGCCAGCAGCTTAGGTCTGATGTATGGCTACACCTTC.

The rearrangement links TRBV29-1 to TRBJ2-7; D is tentatively TRBD1 or TRBD2 (5 bases each). Trimming pared 4 bases from V and 6 bases from J, leaving 16 bases between. CDR1 and CDR2 from the germline V gene are SQVTM and ANQGSEA. The CDR3 runs to 13 residues. CDR3 sequence (DNA): TGCAGCGTTGGACAATCGGGGCAAGCCGAGCAGTACTTC. It is translated as CSVGQSGQAEQYF.

The rearrangement links TRBV9 to TRBJ1-3, with D uncertain. CDR3 length: 13 amino acids. Germline-derived CDR1 and CDR2 are SGDLS and YYNGEE. Trimming shortened V by 3 bases and J by 5 bases, and 9 bases separated the two germline ends. CDR3: CASSEALRNTIYF. The CDR3 DNA reads as TGTGCCAGCAGCGAGGCCCTTAGAAACACCATATATTTT.